The clone carrying this TCR beta chain showed up many times. V gave up 1 base and J gave up 4 bases; unmatched junction bases: 5. The CDR3 consists of 16 residues. Germline loops: CDR1 MDHEN, CDR2 SYDVKM. On the basis of clinical symptoms, serum thyroxine and TRAb, thyroid ultrasound and orbital computed tomography, diagnoses were made. Amplification targeted TCR beta CDR3 regions from RNA transcripts. Carried out on the TCR CDR3, a first-round RT-PCR used the HTBI primer set. TCRdb reprocessed the multiplex PCR reads via MiXCR and lists one record per CDR3 protein. The sample holds 550,000 to 600,000 distinct CDR3 sequences, approximately 15% seen once. This sample was included in a study of T cells in Graves' hyperthyroidism and ophthalmopathy. About the research overall: Once the initial diagnosis was made, peripheral blood was obtained before any treatment.

Sequencing was performed on blood. The chain uses TRBV28 and TRBJ2-1, with 9 bases matching TRBD2. This receptor was identified in a woman under 30 with Graves' ophthalmopathy. The CDR3 reads CASSLFSGGRYNEQFF. The CDR3 bases are TGTGCCAGCAGTTTATTCAGCGGGGGGCGGTACAATGAGCAGTTCTTC.